A single T cell receptor beta chain is shown here with its context. This clonotype came up many times. Its specific antigen is unknown. No base-level quality is on record; no much larger clone is a single base apart. For whole blood analysis, approximately 2.5 ml of peripheral blood was collected from healthy adult volunteers into Tempus tubes, and RNA was extracted following the manufacturer's instructions. Using 3' ligation of a UMI-containing oligonucleotide to TCR cDNA, the study laid out a robust and sensitive protocol to amplify, sequence and analyze TCRs. Before reverse transcription, total RNA that had not been cell sorted was treated with RQ1 DNase, with a target input of about 1 to 1,100 ng. Libraries were prepared from skin biopsies and whole blood so that pipeline robustness could be tested in samples in which T cells form a minority population. The data stem from a study of naive and memory T cell subsets (TCRdb year 2017). For the study in its entirety: According to the figure summarizing the samples, there were around 10 blood donors, 7 tuberculin skin test biopsies and 3 saline control biopsies. PCR2 was typically performed as a SYBR Green qPCR that was stopped at a set threshold, although end-point PCR (about 6 cycles) could be used instead for low-input samples.

Results the study describes overall, beyond this receptor: The RNA-based method was acknowledged as potentially sensitive to TCR transcript changes with T cell activation and differentiation.

Receptors were amplified or captured by 5' RACE. TCR RNA was reverse transcribed with SuperScript IV using alpha and beta constant region primers for the blood and skin samples. The ligated cDNA was amplified by four rounds of PCR, in which nested alpha and beta constant region primers were used together with the SP2 primer. Using T4 RNA ligase 1, an oligonucleotide carrying both the Illumina SP2 primer and a UMI was ligated onto the 3' end of the cDNA. To prevent hairpin formation, the 12-nucleotide UMI was made up of two random hexamers with an eight-base spacer between them. From the second PCR onward, the TCR alpha and beta chain libraries were handled separately, and dual indexing was used for multiplexing. After pooling, the indexed libraries were analyzed by capillary electrophoresis and sequenced on either an Illumina MiSeq or NextSeq. To boost base diversity and improve cluster recognition, PhiX DNA at roughly 5-8% was spiked into the libraries. The published analysis was carried out like this. Demultiplexor pulled UMIs out of read 2, joined the UMIs with the TCR sequence from read 1, and separated reads according to sample indices. Decombinator identified V and J genes and V-J junctions, assigning each TCR a five-part identifier including V and J deletions. Collapsinator relied on UMIs to correct both sequencing errors and PCR amplification heterogeneity, producing a UMI-based abundance for each TCR. Identifiers were converted to nucleotide sequence by CDR3Translator and translated to amino acids, and CDR3 regions were extracted on the basis of terminal motifs. Error-corrected counts of alpha and beta TCRs from blood and skin were compared after being normalized to the amount of input RNA. TCRdb itself trimmed the public reads at Q25 with fastp, ran MiXCR and retained productive beta chains. Every CDR3 protein is listed once, alongside the most common genes and DNA of its rows. It is TCRdb's table, rather than the study itself, that gives the V and J calls and clone size. The sample has about 21,000 distinct CDR3 sequences on record, roughly 4% of them singletons. 6.5% to 10% of the sample comes from the top ten.

The CDR3 numbers 16 residues from cysteine through phenylalanine. The entry retains the CDR3 DNA only, 48 bases that are in frame from base 1. The germline V gene (reference sequence) provides CDR1 LGHDT and CDR2 YNNKEL. V is clipped by 5 bases and J by 2 bases, and the sequence between their germline boundaries is 16 bases long. The receptor was isolated from a male donor in good health. The chain is encoded by TRBV3-1 joined to TRBJ1-3; the D gene is perhaps TRBD1, from 6 matching bases. CDR3 sequence: CASSKDPQGAGNTIYF. In nucleotides, the sequence is TGTGCCAGCAGCAAGGATCCACAGGGCGCTGGAAACACCATATATTTT.